This T cell receptor beta chain was sequenced during a study of T cell responses to AZD1222 COVID-19 vaccine. Data came from immunoSEQ multiplex PCR; TCRdb stores just in-frame clones and leaves some out. The table includes 95,000 to 150,000 clones, under 90% detected once. Germline V gene sequence: CDR1 GTSNPN, CDR2 SVGIG (reference sequence). With 5 bases clipped from V and 7 bases from J, the junction kept 14 bases outside the gene matches. The CDR3 covers 15 residues. J is TRBJ1-1 and V is TRBV30, with 9 bases matching TRBD1. The TCR sequence derives from an adult in good health. The sequenced sample was peripheral blood, obtained on day 0 of AZD1222 vaccination. CDR3 in DNA: TGTGCCTGGCGGGGAAGAACACAGGGGGCCCTTGAAGCTTTCTTT. Translated: CAWRGRTQGALEAFF.